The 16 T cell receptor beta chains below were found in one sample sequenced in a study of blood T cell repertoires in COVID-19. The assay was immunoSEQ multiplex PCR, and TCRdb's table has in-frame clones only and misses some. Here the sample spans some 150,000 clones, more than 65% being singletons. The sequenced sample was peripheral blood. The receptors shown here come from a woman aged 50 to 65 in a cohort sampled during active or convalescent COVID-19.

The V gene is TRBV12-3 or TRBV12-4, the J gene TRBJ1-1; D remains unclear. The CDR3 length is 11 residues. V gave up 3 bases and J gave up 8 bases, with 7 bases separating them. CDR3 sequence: CASSLRGEAFF. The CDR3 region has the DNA TGTGCCAGCAGTTTGAGAGGGGAAGCTTTCTTT.

The CDR3 protein is CASSQDRHSTSYEQYF. The CDR3 nucleotides read TGCGCCAGCAGCCAAGATCGACACTCGACCTCCTACGAGCAGTACTTC. The J gene is TRBJ2-7, the V gene TRBV4-1; no definite D call. The germline V and J ends were trimmed by 0 bases and 0 bases, with 12 bases remaining between them. The germline CDR1 and CDR2 sequences are MGHRA and YSYEKL. The CDR3 loop spans 16 amino acids.

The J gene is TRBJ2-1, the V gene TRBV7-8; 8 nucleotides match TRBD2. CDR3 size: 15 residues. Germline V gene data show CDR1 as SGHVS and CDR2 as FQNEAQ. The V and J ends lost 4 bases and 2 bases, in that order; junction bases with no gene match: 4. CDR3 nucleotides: TGTGCCAGCAGCTCCGGGGGGGCCGCCTACAATGAGCAGTTCTTC. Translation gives CASSSGGAAYNEQFF.

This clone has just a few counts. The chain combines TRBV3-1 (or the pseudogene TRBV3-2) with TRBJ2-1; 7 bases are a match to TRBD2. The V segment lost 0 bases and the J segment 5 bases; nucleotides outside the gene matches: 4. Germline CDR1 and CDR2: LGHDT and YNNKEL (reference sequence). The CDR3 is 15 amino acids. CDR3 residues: CASSQELGGDNEQFF. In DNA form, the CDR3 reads TGTGCCAGCAGCCAAGAATTGGGGGGGGACAATGAGCAGTTCTTC.

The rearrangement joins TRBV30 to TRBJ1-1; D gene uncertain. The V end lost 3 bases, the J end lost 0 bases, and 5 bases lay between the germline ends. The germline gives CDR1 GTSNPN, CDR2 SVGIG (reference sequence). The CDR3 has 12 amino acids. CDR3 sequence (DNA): TGTGCCTGGAGGGGAGTGAACACTGAAGCTTTCTTT. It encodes CAWRGVNTEAFF.

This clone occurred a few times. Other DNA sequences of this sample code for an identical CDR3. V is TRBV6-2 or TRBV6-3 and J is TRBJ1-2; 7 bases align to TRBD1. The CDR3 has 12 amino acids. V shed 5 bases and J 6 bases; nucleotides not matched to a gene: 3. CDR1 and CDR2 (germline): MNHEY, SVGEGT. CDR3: CASSRGQDGYTF. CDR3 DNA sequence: TGTGCCAGCAGTCGCGGACAGGATGGCTACACCTTC.

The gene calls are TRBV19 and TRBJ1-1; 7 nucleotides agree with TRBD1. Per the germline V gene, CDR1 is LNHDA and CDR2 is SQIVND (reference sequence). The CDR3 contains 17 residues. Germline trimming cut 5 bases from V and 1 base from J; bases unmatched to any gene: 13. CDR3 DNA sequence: TGTGCCAGTAGTTCCCTCCCCCAGGGGGTTGGGAACACTGAAGCTTTCTTT. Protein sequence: CASSSLPQGVGNTEAFF.

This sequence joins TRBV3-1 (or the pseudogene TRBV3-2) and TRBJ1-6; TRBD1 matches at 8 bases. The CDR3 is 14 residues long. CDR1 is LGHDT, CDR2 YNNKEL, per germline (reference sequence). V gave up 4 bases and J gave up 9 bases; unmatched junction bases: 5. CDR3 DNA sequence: TGTGCCAGCAGCCCGCAGGGGGCGCGTTCACCCCTCCACTTT. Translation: CASSPQGARSPLHF.

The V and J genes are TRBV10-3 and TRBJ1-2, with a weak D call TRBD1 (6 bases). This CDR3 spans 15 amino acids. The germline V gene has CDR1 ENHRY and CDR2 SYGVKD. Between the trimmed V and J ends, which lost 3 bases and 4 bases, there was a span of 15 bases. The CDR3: CAISEHQQGGYGYTF. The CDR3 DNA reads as TGTGCCATCAGTGAACACCAACAGGGTGGCTATGGCTACACCTTC.

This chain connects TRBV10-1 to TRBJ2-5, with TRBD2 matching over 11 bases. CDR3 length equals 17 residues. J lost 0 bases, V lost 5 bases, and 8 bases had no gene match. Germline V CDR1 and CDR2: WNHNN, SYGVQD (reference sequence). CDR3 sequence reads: CASSQGLAGGNQETQYF. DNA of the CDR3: TGCGCCAGCAGTCAGGGGTTAGCGGGGGGGAACCAAGAGACCCAGTACTTC.

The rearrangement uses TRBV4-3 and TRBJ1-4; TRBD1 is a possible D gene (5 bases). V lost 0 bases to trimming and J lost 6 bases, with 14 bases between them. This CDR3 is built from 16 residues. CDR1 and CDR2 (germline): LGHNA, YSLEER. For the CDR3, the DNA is TGCGCCAGCAGCCAAGATTATGGGAAGGGGCATGAAAAACTGTTTTTT. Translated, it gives CASSQDYGKGHEKLFF.

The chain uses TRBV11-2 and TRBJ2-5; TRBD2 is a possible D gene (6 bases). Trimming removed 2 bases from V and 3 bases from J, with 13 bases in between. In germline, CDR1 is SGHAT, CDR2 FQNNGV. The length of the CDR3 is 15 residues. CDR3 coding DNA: TGTGCCAGCAGCTTATCGCCGGGAGTAGAAGAGACCCAGTACTTC. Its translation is CASSLSPGVEETQYF.

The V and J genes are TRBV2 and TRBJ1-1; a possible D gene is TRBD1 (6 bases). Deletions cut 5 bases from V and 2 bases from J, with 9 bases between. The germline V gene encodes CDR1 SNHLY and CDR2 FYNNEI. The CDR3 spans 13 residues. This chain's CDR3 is CASSIQGNTEAFF. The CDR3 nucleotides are TGTGCCAGCAGTATACAGGGAAACACTGAAGCTTTCTTT. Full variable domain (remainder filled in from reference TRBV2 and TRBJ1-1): EPEVTQTPSHQVTQMGQEVILRCVPISNHLYFYWYRQILGQKVEFLVSFYNNEISEKSEIFDDQFSVERPDGSNFTLKIRSTKLEDSAMYFCASSIQGNTEAFFGQGTRLTVV.

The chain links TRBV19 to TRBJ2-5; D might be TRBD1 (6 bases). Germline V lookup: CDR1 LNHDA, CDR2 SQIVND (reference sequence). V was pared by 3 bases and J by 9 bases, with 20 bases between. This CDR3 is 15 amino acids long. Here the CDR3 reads CASSILASRQDAQYF. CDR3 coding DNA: TGTGCCAGTAGTATCTTGGCCTCCCGACAGGATGCCCAGTACTTC. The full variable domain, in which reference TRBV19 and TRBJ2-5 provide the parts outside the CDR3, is DGGITQSPKYLFRKEGQNVTLSCEQNLNHDAMYWYRQDPGQGLRLIYYSQIVNDFQKGDIAEGYSVSREKKESFPLTVTSAQKNPTAFYLCASSILASRQDAQYFGPGTRLLVL.

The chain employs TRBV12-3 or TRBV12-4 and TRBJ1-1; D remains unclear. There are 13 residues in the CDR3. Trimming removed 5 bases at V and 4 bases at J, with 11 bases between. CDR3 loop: CASSPGEGTEAFF. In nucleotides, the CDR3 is TGTGCCAGCAGTCCGGGAGAGGGCACTGAAGCTTTCTTT.

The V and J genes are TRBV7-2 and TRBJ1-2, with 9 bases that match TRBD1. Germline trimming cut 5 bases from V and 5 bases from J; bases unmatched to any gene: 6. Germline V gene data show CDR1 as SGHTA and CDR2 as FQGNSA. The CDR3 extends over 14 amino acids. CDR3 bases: TGTGCCAGCAGCCCCGGGACAGGGTCATATGGCTACACCTTC. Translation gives CASSPGTGSYGYTF.